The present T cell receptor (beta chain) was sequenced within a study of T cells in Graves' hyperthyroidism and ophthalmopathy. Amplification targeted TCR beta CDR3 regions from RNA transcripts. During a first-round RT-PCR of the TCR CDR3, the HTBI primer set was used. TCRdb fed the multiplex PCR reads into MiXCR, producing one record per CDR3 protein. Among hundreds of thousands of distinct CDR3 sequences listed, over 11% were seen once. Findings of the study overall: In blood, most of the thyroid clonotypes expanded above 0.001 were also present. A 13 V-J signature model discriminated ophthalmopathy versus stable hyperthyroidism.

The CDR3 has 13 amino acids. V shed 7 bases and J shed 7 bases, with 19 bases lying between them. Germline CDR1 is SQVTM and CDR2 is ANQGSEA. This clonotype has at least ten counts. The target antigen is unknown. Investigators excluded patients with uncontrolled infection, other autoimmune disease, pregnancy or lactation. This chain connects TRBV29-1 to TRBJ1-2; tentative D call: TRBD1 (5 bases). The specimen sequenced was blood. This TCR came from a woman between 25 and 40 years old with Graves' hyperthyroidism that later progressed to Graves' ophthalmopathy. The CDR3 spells CSGRQRGDGGYTF. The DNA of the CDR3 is TGCAGCGGGAGACAGCGAGGGGACGGTGGCTACACCTTC.